This TCR beta chain was identified in a study of blood T cell repertoires in COVID-19. The V and J ends lost 1 base and 2 bases respectively, with 9 bases between them. Germline-derived CDR1 and CDR2 are KGHDR and SFDVKD. The CDR3 consists of 15 residues. In this sample, this clone turned up once. Each exposed participant met a COVID-19 case in the 2 weeks preceding study entry. The protocol was immunoSEQ multiplex PCR, while the TCRdb copy is restricted to in-frame clones and leaves out a portion. The profile shows 300,000 to 350,000 clones, more than 70% of them singletons. The V gene is TRBV24-1, the J gene TRBJ2-3; tentatively, D is TRBD2 (6 bases). Material for sequencing was PBMCs or T cells enriched from blood (not recorded which). This receptor was identified in a woman in her twenties or thirties who had been exposed to COVID-19. CDR3 in amino acids: CATSDFGSPTDTQYF. The CDR3 DNA reads as TGTGCCACCAGTGATTTCGGGAGCCCCACAGATACGCAGTATTTT.